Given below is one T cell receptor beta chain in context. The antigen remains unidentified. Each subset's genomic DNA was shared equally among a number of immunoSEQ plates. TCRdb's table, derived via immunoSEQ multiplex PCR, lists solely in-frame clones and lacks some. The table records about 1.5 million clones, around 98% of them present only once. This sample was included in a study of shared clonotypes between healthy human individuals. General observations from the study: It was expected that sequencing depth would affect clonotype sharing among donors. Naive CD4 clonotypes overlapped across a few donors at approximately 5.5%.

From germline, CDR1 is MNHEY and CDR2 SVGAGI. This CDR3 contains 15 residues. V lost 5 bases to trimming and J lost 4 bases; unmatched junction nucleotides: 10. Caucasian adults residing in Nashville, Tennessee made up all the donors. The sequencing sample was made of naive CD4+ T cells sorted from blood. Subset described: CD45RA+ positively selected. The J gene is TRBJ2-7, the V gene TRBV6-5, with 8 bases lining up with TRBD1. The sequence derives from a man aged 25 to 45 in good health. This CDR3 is CASSLSGQGLYEQYF. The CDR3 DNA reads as TGTGCCAGCAGTCTCTCCGGACAGGGATTATACGAGCAGTACTTC.